The 30 T cell receptor beta chains given below trace back to one sample, sequenced in a study of blood T cell repertoires in COVID-19. Produced via immunoSEQ multiplex PCR; TCRdb's table is partial and in-frame only. The repertoire holds just over 80,000 clones, with approximately 80% as singletons. The sequencing sample was made of peripheral blood. Source of these receptors: a man older than 75 with acute or convalescent COVID-19.

The chain recombines TRBV27 with TRBJ1-4; no clear D. This CDR3 spans 14 amino acids. The germline V and J ends were trimmed by 11 bases and 0 bases, with 13 bases remaining between them. Germline assignment: CDR1 MNHEY and CDR2 SMNVEV (reference sequence). CDR3 in amino acids: CASKADATNEKLFF. The CDR3 nucleotides read TGTGCCTCCAAGGCGGATGCAACTAATGAAAAACTGTTTTTT.

The rearrangement uses TRBV6-1 and TRBJ1-4, with D tentatively TRBD1 (5 bases). The CDR3 has 14 amino acids. Looked up from germline, CDR1 is MNHNS and CDR2 is SASEGT. Trimming removed 2 bases from V and 2 bases from J, with 6 bases in between. This chain's CDR3 is CASSEQGTNEKLFF. For the CDR3, the DNA is TGTGCCAGCAGTGAACAGGGTACTAATGAAAAACTGTTTTTT.

V usage is TRBV10-3 and J usage is TRBJ1-6; D remains ambiguous. V was shortened by 7 bases and J by 5 bases, with 12 bases between the two germline ends. Germline V lookup: CDR1 ENHRY, CDR2 SYGVKD. The CDR3 runs to 14 residues. The CDR3 here is CAITPGVHNSPLHF. The DNA for the CDR3 is TGTGCCATCACCCCGGGAGTCCATAATTCACCCCTCCACTTT.

This chain uses TRBV27 with TRBJ2-7, with 7 bases identical to TRBD2. CDR1 is MNHEY, CDR2 SMNVEV, per germline (reference sequence). V lost 2 bases, J lost 6 bases, and 4 bases stayed unmatched. The length of the CDR3 is 13 residues. The CDR3: CASSLGGGAEQYF. CDR3 DNA sequence: TGTGCCAGCAGTTTAGGCGGGGGAGCCGAGCAGTACTTC.

V gene TRBV7-2 combines with J gene TRBJ1-1; perhaps TRBD1 as D (6 bases). Germline lookup yields CDR1 SGHTA and CDR2 FQGNSA. This CDR3 comprises 14 residues. Deletions cut 6 bases from V and 4 bases from J, with 15 bases between. The CDR3 loop is CASSVTGRVTEAFF. The CDR3 DNA reads as TGTGCCAGCAGTGTTACAGGGAGAGTCACTGAAGCTTTCTTT.

CDR3 DNA sequence: TGTGCCAGCAAAACTTTCGTCGACAGGGTTCCCGAGCAGTACTTC. Translation: CASKTFVDRVPEQYF. The genes are TRBV28 and TRBJ2-7; 7 bases match TRBD1. Germline V lookup: CDR1 MDHEN, CDR2 SYDVKM. The CDR3 has 15 amino acids. The J segment lost 6 bases and the V segment lost 7 bases, leaving 15 bases of the junction unmatched.

This chain uses TRBV18 with TRBJ2-1, with 12 bases fitting TRBD2. Trimming removed 4 bases from V and 6 bases from J; junction bases left unmatched: 1. Per the germline V gene, CDR1 is KGHSH and CDR2 is LQKENI. The CDR3 has 14 amino acids. CDR3 protein: CASSLGLAGNEQFF. Written as DNA, the CDR3 is TGTGCCAGCTCACTGGGACTAGCGGGCAATGAGCAGTTCTTC.

This sequence joins TRBV11-2 and TRBJ2-1; 7 bases map to TRBD2. Trimming cost V 5 bases and J 2 bases; bases outside gene matches: 3. The CDR3 loop spans 14 amino acids. Germline CDR1 is SGHAT and CDR2 is FQNNGV. The CDR3 is CASSPREAYNEQFF. CDR3 nucleotides: TGTGCCAGCAGCCCCCGGGAGGCCTACAATGAGCAGTTCTTC.

CDR3 protein: CASSRGLAGGVKTDTQYF. The CDR3 DNA sequence: TGCGCCAGCAGCCGGGGACTAGCGGGAGGAGTCAAGACAGATACGCAGTATTTT. The gene calls are TRBV5-1 and TRBJ2-3, with 15 bases identical to TRBD2. Germline-derived CDR1 and CDR2 are SGHRS and YFSETQ. This CDR3 has 18 amino acids. V dropped 4 bases and J dropped 3; count of bases not matched to a gene: 9.

The genes are TRBV7-9 and TRBJ2-7; 9 bases align to TRBD2. Germline assignment: CDR1 SEHNR and CDR2 FQNEAQ (reference sequence). This CDR3 has 17 residues. Trimming at V came to 5 bases and at J to 2 bases, leaving 13 bases not matched to a gene. This CDR3 reads CASSNALEGGRAYEQYF. For the CDR3, the DNA is TGTGCCAGCAGCAACGCCCTAGAGGGCGGGAGGGCCTACGAGCAGTACTTC.

This chain joins TRBV25-1 and TRBJ2-7, with D tentatively TRBD2 (6 bases). Per germline, CDR1 MGHDK and CDR2 SYGVNS. This CDR3 region has 13 residues. The germline V and J ends were trimmed by 3 bases and 0 bases, with 6 bases remaining between them. The chain's CDR3 is CASSEDYSYEQYF. DNA for the CDR3: TGTGCCAGCAGTGAGGACTACTCCTACGAGCAGTACTTC.

V gene TRBV5-1 combines with J gene TRBJ2-7, with a tentative D call TRBD2 (6 bases). The ends were cut back, 0 bases at V and 1 base at J, with 14 bases in the middle. This CDR3 region has 16 residues. CDR1 is SGHRS, CDR2 YFSETQ, per germline. CDR3 residues: CASSLASGAMSYEQYF. The CDR3 region has the DNA TGCGCCAGCAGCTTGGCCTCGGGAGCAATGTCCTACGAGCAGTACTTC.

This clone was seen only once. This rearrangement joins TRBV7-6 to TRBJ1-6; D gene ambiguous. V was cut by 6 bases and J by 6 bases, with 15 bases left in between. This CDR3 comprises 15 residues. Germline CDR1 is SGHVS and CDR2 is FNYEAQ. The CDR3 is CASSLGRLGNSPLHF. CDR3 sequence (DNA): TGTGCCAGCAGTCTCGGGAGGCTTGGTAATTCACCCCTCCACTTT.

The chain uses TRBV4-2 and TRBJ1-4; 7 bases fit TRBD1. CDR3 length equals 15 residues. V lost 1 base, J lost 7 bases, and 6 bases stayed unmatched. Per the germline V gene, CDR1 is LGHNA and CDR2 is YNFKEQ. CDR3 loop: CASSQATGEVEKLFF. The CDR3, as DNA: TGTGCCAGCAGCCAAGCCACAGGGGAGGTTGAAAAACTGTTTTTT.

V usage is TRBV29-1 and J usage is TRBJ2-7; D possibly corresponds to TRBD1 (6 bases). This CDR3 has 14 amino acids. Germline assignment: CDR1 SQVTM and CDR2 ANQGSEA. V lost 6 bases and J lost 5, with 20 bases in between. CDR3 protein: CSVARYPGDNEQYF. The DNA for the CDR3 is TGCAGCGTCGCTCGATATCCAGGGGATAACGAGCAGTACTTC.

The chain has TRBV28 and TRBJ1-2, with a tentative D call TRBD1 (5 bases). This CDR3 is built from 14 residues. V lost 3 bases, J lost 4 bases, and 12 bases lay in between. CDR1 MDHEN and CDR2 SYDVKM come from the germline V gene. CDR3: CASSFIRASYGYTF. For the CDR3, the DNA is TGTGCCAGCAGTTTTATCAGGGCTTCCTATGGCTACACCTTC.

V and J are TRBV6-5 and TRBJ2-5; the D gene is possibly TRBD2 (6 bases). The ends were cut back, 5 bases at V and 1 base at J, with 11 bases in the middle. The CDR3 contains 14 residues. CDR1 MNHEY and CDR2 SVGAGI come from the germline V gene. The CDR3 region has the DNA TGTGCCAGCAGTCAGAGACTAGTCCAAGAGACCCAGTACTTC. It codes for CASSQRLVQETQYF.

The V call is TRBV4-1, the J call TRBJ1-2; D possibly corresponds to TRBD1 (5 bases). Germline CDR1 is MGHRA and CDR2 is YSYEKL. The CDR3 loop spans 15 amino acids. The V and J ends lost 2 bases and 4 bases respectively, with 14 bases between them. The chain's CDR3 is CASSQLWGEGYGYTF. The CDR3 DNA reads as TGCGCCAGCAGCCAATTATGGGGGGAGGGCTATGGCTACACCTTC.

The chain has TRBV3-1 (or the pseudogene TRBV3-2) and TRBJ2-7; a weak D match, TRBD2 (6 bases). This CDR3 has 15 residues. V was shortened by 3 bases and J by 1 base, with 13 bases between the two germline ends. CDR1 is LGHDT and CDR2 is YNNKEL in the germline V gene (reference sequence). CDR3 nucleotide sequence: TGTGCCAGCAGCCAGTCGGCGGGAAAGTCCTACGAGCAGTACTTC. Translation gives CASSQSAGKSYEQYF.

The chain uses TRBV14 and TRBJ1-6; D might be TRBD1 (6 bases). V shed 6 bases and J shed 5 bases, with 14 bases lying between them. CDR1 is SGHDN and CDR2 is FVKESK in the germline V gene. CDR3 length: 15 amino acids. DNA of the CDR3: TGTGCCAGCAGTTCCGGGACACATAATAATTCACCCCTCCACTTT. It translates to CASSSGTHNNSPLHF. Supplemented by reference TRBV14 and TRBJ1-6, the full variable domain reads EAGVTQFPSHSVIEKGQTVTLRCDPISGHDNLYWYRRVMGKEIKFLLHFVKESKQDESGMPNNRFLAERTGGTYSTLKVQPAELEDSGVYFCASSSGTHNNSPLHFGNGTRLTVT.

The chain carries TRBV6-5 and TRBJ2-5; TRBD1 matches at 9 bases. After removal of 6 bases from V and 5 bases from J, the junction contained 4 bases not matched to a gene. Germline CDR1 reads MNHEY; CDR2 reads SVGAGI. The CDR3 consists of 13 residues. CDR3 protein: CASRLTGGETQYF. CDR3 coding DNA: TGTGCCAGCAGACTCACAGGGGGCGAGACCCAGTACTTC.

This clone was counted a few times. The chain joins TRBV11-3 to TRBJ2-1; TRBD2 agrees at 15 bases. The trim removed 1 base at V and 14 bases at J, leaving 6 bases unmatched. The germline CDR1 and CDR2 sequences are SGHNT and YENEEA. The CDR3 spans 15 residues. CDR3 loop: CASSLGTGLAGGKFF. The CDR3 DNA sequence: TGTGCCAGCAGCTTAGGGACGGGACTAGCGGGAGGAAAGTTCTTC.

CDR3 amino acids: CASRPGGYNSPLHF. DNA for the CDR3: TGTGCCAGCCGACCGGGGGGCTATAATTCACCCCTCCACTTT. This sequence joins TRBV6-5 and TRBJ1-6; D is possibly TRBD1 (5 bases). Germline values: CDR1 MNHEY, CDR2 SVGAGI. The V gene lost 8 bases and the J gene lost 3 bases, with 11 bases spanning the gap. The CDR3 is 14 amino acids.

The chain carries TRBV30 and TRBJ1-5; the D gene is possibly TRBD1 (6 bases). CDR3 length equals 13 residues. V was pared by 0 bases and J by 6 bases, with 9 bases between. The V gene's germline CDR1 is GTSNPN and CDR2 SVGIG (reference sequence). Here the CDR3 DNA reads TGTGCCTGGAGTGTACAGGGAAGTCAGCCCCAGCATTTT. Translating gives CAWSVQGSQPQHF.

The rearrangement uses TRBV21-1 and TRBJ2-1; the D call TRBD2 from the table was never checked on the DNA. TRBV21-1 is a listed pseudogene. The CDR3 has 23 residues. CDR3 nucleotide sequence: TGTGCCAGCAGCAAAATCATAGGACAGGGGGCCGGACTAGCGGGAGCTAAGTCCAATGAGCAGTTCTTC. Protein sequence: CASSKIIGQGAGLAGAKSNEQFF.

The chain links TRBV11-3 to TRBJ2-1; a weak D match, TRBD2 (5 bases). CDR3 length equals 14 residues. Germline CDR1 reads SGHNT; CDR2 reads YENEEA. Between the trimmed V and J ends, which lost 5 bases and 2 bases, there was a span of 10 bases. The CDR3 is CASSLSGAYNEQFF. CDR3 nucleotide sequence: TGTGCCAGCAGCCTAAGCGGCGCCTACAATGAGCAGTTCTTC.

Only a few counts were recorded for this clone. V and J are TRBV5-5 and TRBJ1-3; TRBD1 matches at 8 bases. Trimming took 0 bases from V and 0 from J; bases not matched to a gene: 5. Germline CDR1 reads SGHKS; CDR2 reads YYEKEE (reference sequence). This CDR3 has 17 residues. This chain's CDR3 is CASSLDDRGNSGNTIYF. CDR3 DNA: TGTGCCAGCAGCTTGGATGACAGGGGCAACTCTGGAAACACCATATATTTT.

The rearrangement uses TRBV7-3 and TRBJ2-2, with 10 bases fitting TRBD1. J was trimmed by 7 bases and V by 2 bases; bases with no gene match: 7. Germline V gives CDR1 SGHTA, CDR2 FQGTGA. The CDR3 consists of 16 residues. The CDR3 sequence: CASSLGDRGNFGELFF. CDR3 DNA: TGTGCCAGCAGCTTAGGGGACAGGGGCAATTTCGGGGAGCTGTTTTTT.

The chain is built from TRBV5-1 and TRBJ2-3; D gene uncertain. Germline lookup yields CDR1 SGHRS and CDR2 YFSETQ. This CDR3 is 15 amino acids long. The V gene lost 1 base and the J gene lost 5 bases, with 14 bases spanning the gap. CDR3 protein: CASSLFRSDKDTQYF. CDR3 in DNA: TGCGCCAGCAGCTTGTTCAGGTCAGATAAAGATACGCAGTATTTT.

The V gene is TRBV5-4, the J gene TRBJ2-7; TRBD2 agrees at 9 bases. The germline V gene has CDR1 SGHNT and CDR2 YYREEE (reference sequence). The CDR3 is 14 amino acids. With 5 bases clipped from V and 3 bases from J, the junction kept 6 bases outside the gene matches. In DNA form, the CDR3 reads TGTGCCAGCAGAGCGGCTAGCGGGAACTACGAGCAGTACTTC. Residues: CASRAASGNYEQYF. Using reference TRBV5-4 and TRBJ2-7 for the parts outside the CDR3, the full variable domain is ETGVTQSPTHLIKTRGQQVTLRCSSQSGHNTVSWYQQALGQGPQFIFQYYREEENGRGNFPPRFSGLQFPNYSSELNVNALELDDSALYLCASRAASGNYEQYFGPGTRLTVT.